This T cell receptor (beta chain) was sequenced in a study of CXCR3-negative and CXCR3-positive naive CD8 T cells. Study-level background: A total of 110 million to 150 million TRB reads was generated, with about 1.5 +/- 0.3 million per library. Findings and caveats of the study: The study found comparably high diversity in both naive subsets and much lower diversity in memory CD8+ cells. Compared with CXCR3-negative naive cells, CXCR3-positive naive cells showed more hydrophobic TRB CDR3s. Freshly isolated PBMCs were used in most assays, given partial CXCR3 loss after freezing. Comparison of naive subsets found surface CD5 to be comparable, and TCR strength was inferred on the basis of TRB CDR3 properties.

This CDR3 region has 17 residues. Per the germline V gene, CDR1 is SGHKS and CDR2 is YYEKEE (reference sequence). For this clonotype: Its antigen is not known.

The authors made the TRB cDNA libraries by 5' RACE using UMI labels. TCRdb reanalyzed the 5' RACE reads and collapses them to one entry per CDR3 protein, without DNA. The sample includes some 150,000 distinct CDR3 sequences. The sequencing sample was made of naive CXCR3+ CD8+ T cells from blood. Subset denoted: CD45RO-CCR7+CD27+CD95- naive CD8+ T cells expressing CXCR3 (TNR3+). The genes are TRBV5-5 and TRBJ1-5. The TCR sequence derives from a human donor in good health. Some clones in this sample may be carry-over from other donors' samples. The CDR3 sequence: CASSLSDERWGNQPQHF.